Reported below is one T cell receptor (beta chain). The antigen is not known. These data come from a study of T cell responses to AZD1222 COVID-19 vaccine. Researchers grouped second doses given at about 4 or about 12 weeks into one pool. Study-level points and caveats: With dominance at 160-218 and 743-854, vaccine-associated CD4 TCRs spanned spike. Among those given AZD1222, only six were seropositive at baseline.

The CDR3 length is 12 residues. Trimming cost V 10 bases and J 2 bases, with 11 bases left between them. Germline V gene data show CDR1 as LNHDA and CDR2 as SQIVND (reference sequence). Some clones are missing from TCRdb's copy, which holds only in-frame ones; the method was immunoSEQ multiplex PCR. The repertoire includes 100,000 to 150,000 clones, 70% to 85% of them detected once, and over 25% sits in the top ten. This rearrangement joins TRBV19 to TRBJ1-2; no firm D call. Here the sequenced sample was peripheral blood, taken 28 days after the second AZD1222 dose. The TCR was taken from an adult who received the AZD1222 COVID-19 vaccine. CDR3: CAISRSNYGYTF. The CDR3 DNA reads as TGTGCCATATCACGTTCAAACTATGGCTACACCTTC.